These 26 T cell receptor beta chains share one sample of origin, sequenced in a study of T cells after yellow fever vaccination. TCRdb re-derived calls from the 5' RACE reads in MiXCR, one entry per CDR3 protein. The sample lists roughly 310,000 distinct CDR3 sequences, 3.6% seen once, with about a quarter in the top ten. Sequenced material: PBMCs, taken on the day of the yellow fever booster vaccination. The receptors shown here come from a man younger than 35 who received the YFV17D yellow fever vaccine.

This clonotype was seen repeatedly, ten times or more. V and J are TRBV7-2 and TRBJ2-2; a possible D gene is TRBD1 (5 bases). The V and J ends lost 5 bases and 5 bases respectively, with 18 bases between them. Germline CDR1 reads SGHTA; CDR2 reads FQGNSA. CDR3 length: 16 residues. The CDR3 sequence: CASSPLLGAGTGELFF. The CDR3 nucleotides are TGTGCCAGCAGCCCCCTTCTAGGGGCCGGTACCGGGGAGCTGTTTTTT.

This chain uses TRBV5-4 with TRBJ1-2; TRBD1 matches at 10 bases. Trimming removed 4 bases from V and 6 bases from J; junction bases left unmatched: 15. The germline gives CDR1 SGHNT, CDR2 YYREEE (reference sequence). This CDR3 has 17 residues. The CDR3 protein is CASSHVYSGTGVNGYTF. DNA for the CDR3: TGTGCCAGCAGCCACGTATATTCCGGGACAGGGGTGAATGGCTACACCTTC.

The DNA for the CDR3 is TGTGCCAGTAGTGACACCTCAGGTTCCGCGGGTGAAAAACTGTTTTTT. Its translation: CASSDTSGSAGEKLFF. The V and J genes are TRBV19 and TRBJ1-4; no clear D gene. Deletions cut 5 bases from V and 7 bases from J, with 20 bases between. The germline CDR1 and CDR2 sequences are LNHDA and SQIVND (reference sequence). The CDR3 loop spans 16 amino acids. Filled out from reference TRBV19 and TRBJ1-4, the complete variable domain reads DGGITQSPKYLFRKEGQNVTLSCEQNLNHDAMYWYRQDPGQGLRLIYYSQIVNDFQKGDIAEGYSVSREKKESFPLTVTSAQKNPTAFYLCASSDTSGSAGEKLFFGSGTQLSVL.

The chain links TRBV5-1 to TRBJ2-5; tentatively, D is TRBD1 (6 bases). V was cut by 1 base and J by 4 bases, with 17 bases left in between. CDR1 SGHRS and CDR2 YFSETQ come from the germline V gene. The CDR3 has 16 amino acids. The CDR3 here is CASSLSVGGIGETQYF. The CDR3 nucleotides read TGCGCCAGCAGCTTGTCGGTAGGGGGAATCGGAGAGACCCAGTACTTC.

This clonotype was observed at least ten times. The V and J genes are TRBV5-4 and TRBJ2-5, with D possibly matching TRBD1 (5 bases). This CDR3 contains 13 residues. V was pared by 5 bases and J by 2 bases, with 10 bases between. Germline values: CDR1 SGHNT, CDR2 YYREEE (reference sequence). The CDR3 DNA follows: TGTGCCAGCAGTCTGGACATACAAGAGACCCAGTACTTC. Residues: CASSLDIQETQYF.

This clonotype was counted only a few times. V gene TRBV20-1 combines with J gene TRBJ1-5; 10 positions match TRBD1. The V gene's germline CDR1 is DFQATT and CDR2 SNEGSKA (reference sequence). CDR3 size: 16 residues. V shed 5 bases and J 5 bases; nucleotides not matched to a gene: 12. The CDR3 reads CSARKTGGDFHQPQHF. CDR3 bases: TGCAGTGCTCGCAAGACAGGGGGCGATTTTCATCAGCCCCAGCATTTT.

This clonotype was detected ten times or more. The CDR3 nucleotides read TGCAGCGTGGGTAACGGGACAGGGAACGGCAATCAGCCCCAGCATTTT. It is translated as CSVGNGTGNGNQPQHF. This chain connects TRBV29-1 to TRBJ1-5; 9 nucleotides match TRBD1. In germline, CDR1 is SQVTM, CDR2 ANQGSEA. V dropped 6 bases and J dropped 2; count of bases not matched to a gene: 11. The CDR3 has 16 amino acids.

This clonotype has ten or more counts. The rearrangement joins TRBV7-9 to TRBJ2-1; 11 nucleotides align to TRBD2. V shed 5 bases and J 0 bases; nucleotides not matched to a gene: 9. CDR1 is SEHNR and CDR2 is FQNEAQ in the germline V gene (reference sequence). CDR3 length equals 18 residues. For the CDR3, the DNA is TGTGCCAGCAGCACCCCACTAGCGGGGGTTAGCTCCTACAATGAGCAGTTCTTC. Residues: CASSTPLAGVSSYNEQFF.

This clonotype occurred many times. The chain has TRBV4-3 and TRBJ2-5, with 7 bases that match TRBD2. The germline V gene encodes CDR1 LGHNA and CDR2 YSLEER. V gave up 5 bases and J gave up 2 bases; unmatched junction bases: 8. The CDR3 sequence is 15 residues long. CDR3 DNA sequence: TGCGCCAGCAGCAGTCAACGCGGGGGTCAAGAGACCCAGTACTTC. Protein: CASSSQRGGQETQYF.

This clonotype occurred many times. The chain is built from TRBV6-5 and TRBJ2-6; perhaps D is TRBD1 or TRBD2 (6 bases each). V lost 2 bases to trimming and J lost 4 bases, with 18 bases between them. Germline CDR1 and CDR2: MNHEY and SVGAGI. This CDR3 is built from 18 residues. The CDR3 sequence: CASSYQWRGASGANVLTF. CDR3 in DNA: TGTGCCAGCAGTTACCAGTGGAGGGGGGCCTCGGGGGCCAACGTCCTGACTTTC.

This clonotype was picked up a small number of times. This chain links TRBV2 with TRBJ1-3; D call uncertain. The CDR3 loop spans 16 amino acids. Trimming cost V 2 bases and J 0 bases, with 11 bases left between them. Germline CDR1 SNHLY, CDR2 FYNNEI. DNA for the CDR3: TGTGCCAGCAGTGAAAAGGTCGGACGCTCTGGAAACACCATATATTTT. It codes for CASSEKVGRSGNTIYF.

This clonotype has a handful of counts. J is TRBJ1-2 and V is TRBV5-1; 7 positions match TRBD1. CDR1 is SGHRS and CDR2 is YFSETQ in the germline V gene. With 4 bases clipped from V and 6 bases from J, the junction kept 9 bases outside the gene matches. CDR3 length equals 14 residues. The CDR3 region has the DNA TGCGCCAGCAGCGGGACAGCCCTTGGAGATGGCTACACCTTC. Residues: CASSGTALGDGYTF.

V usage is TRBV12-3 or TRBV12-4 and J usage is TRBJ2-1, with 11 bases that match TRBD1. The CDR3 length is 17 residues. The V gene end was trimmed by 4 bases and the J gene end by 9 bases; junction bases not matched to a gene: 14. This chain's CDR3 is CASSSDRDRGILAEQFF. The DNA for the CDR3 is TGTGCCAGCAGTTCCGACCGGGACAGGGGGATCCTAGCTGAGCAGTTCTTC.

This clonotype was seen repeatedly, ten times or more. This chain joins TRBV7-6 and TRBJ2-3; TRBD2 matches at 7 bases. The germline V gene encodes CDR1 SGHVS and CDR2 FNYEAQ. V shed 2 bases, J shed 4 bases, and the junction held 9 bases outside the gene matches. CDR3 length: 16 amino acids. As DNA, the CDR3 is TGTGCCAGCAGCTTACTAGGGGCGGGGGACTCAGATACGCAGTATTTT. It is translated as CASSLLGAGDSDTQYF.

The V and J genes are TRBV28 and TRBJ1-2; possibly TRBD1 for D (5 bases). Germline-derived CDR1 and CDR2 are MDHEN and SYDVKM. The CDR3 is 18 amino acids. Trimming left V 2 bases short and J 6 bases short, with 25 bases between. The DNA for the CDR3 is TGTGCCAGCAGTTTAGGCAGGGCCTTCCGGACGGGGGGTAATGGCTACACCTTC. This sequence encodes CASSLGRAFRTGGNGYTF.

This clonotype has ten or more counts. The rearrangement links TRBV6-6 to TRBJ2-3; D is undetermined. The germline gives CDR1 MNHNY, CDR2 SVGAGI (reference sequence). Between the trimmed V and J ends, which lost 4 bases and 4 bases, there was a span of 3 bases. The CDR3 runs to 11 residues. CDR3 region: CASSLSDTQYF. The CDR3 DNA sequence: TGTGCCAGCAGTTTGTCAGATACGCAGTATTTT.

This clonotype was detected many times. CDR3 region: CASSYSQNTGELFF. CDR3 bases: TGTGCCAGCAGTTACTCACAGAACACCGGGGAGCTGTTTTTT. The V gene is TRBV6-5, the J gene TRBJ2-2; D gene ambiguous. The CDR3 is made up of 14 amino acids. Trimming cost V 0 bases and J 1 base, with 3 bases left between them. Germline CDR1 MNHEY, CDR2 SVGAGI.

The V gene is TRBV7-9, the J gene TRBJ2-1; D is ambiguous. Trimming took 1 base from V and 7 from J, leaving 14 bases between them. There are 15 residues in the CDR3. The germline V gene encodes CDR1 SEHNR and CDR2 FQNEAQ (reference sequence). CDR3 in amino acids: CASSLGPSDVNEQFF. Written as DNA, the CDR3 is TGTGCCAGCAGCTTAGGACCCAGCGATGTAAATGAGCAGTTCTTC.

The chain uses TRBV2 and TRBJ1-5; a possible D gene is TRBD1 (5 bases). The CDR3 is made up of 13 amino acids. CDR1 is SNHLY, CDR2 FYNNEI, per germline. Trimming cost V 3 bases and J 6 bases, with 9 bases left between them. The CDR3 region has the DNA TGTGCCAGCAGTGACCGGGGGATTCAGCCCCAGCATTTT. As protein: CASSDRGIQPQHF.

J is TRBJ1-4 and V is TRBV4-2; TRBD1 might be the D (6 bases). Germline lookup yields CDR1 LGHNA and CDR2 YNFKEQ. V lost 3 bases and J lost 8, with 16 bases in between. The CDR3 has 15 amino acids. CDR3 sequence (DNA): TGTGCCAGCAGCCAGGCCGGGGGCAGTAAAGAAAAACTGTTTTTT. Its translation: CASSQAGGSKEKLFF.

The chain has TRBV5-4 and TRBJ2-3; 8 nucleotides agree with TRBD2. The CDR3 has 16 amino acids. Germline V lookup: CDR1 SGHNT, CDR2 YYREEE (reference sequence). Losses at the gene ends were 4 bases for V and 8 bases for J; bases not matched to a gene: 15. CDR3 DNA sequence: TGTGCCAGCAGCGTAGGGGGACTAGTCGGCTTAGGTACGCAGTATTTT. Protein sequence: CASSVGGLVGLGTQYF.

The chain joins TRBV7-6 to TRBJ1-3; tentative D call: TRBD1 (5 bases). The CDR3 totals 17 residues. Germline lookup yields CDR1 SGHVS and CDR2 FNYEAQ. V was shortened by 2 bases and J by 0 bases, with 14 bases between the two germline ends. CDR3 nucleotides: TGTGCCAGCAGCTTAAAGGGGCAGGTCAGCTCTGGAAACACCATATATTTT. Amino acids: CASSLKGQVSSGNTIYF.

This clonotype was counted a few times. This rearrangement joins TRBV20-1 to TRBJ2-1; 7 nucleotides agree with TRBD2. There are 15 residues in the CDR3. The germline gives CDR1 DFQATT, CDR2 SNEGSKA (reference sequence). The V gene end was trimmed by 4 bases and the J gene end by 0 bases; junction bases not matched to a gene: 6. The CDR3 sequence: CSATRRGGSYNEQFF. The CDR3 DNA is TGCAGTGCTACACGTCGCGGGGGCTCCTACAATGAGCAGTTCTTC.

In this sample, this clonotype turned up many times. The V call is TRBV5-6, the J call TRBJ2-4, with 7 bases aligning to TRBD1. Germline loops: CDR1 SGHDT, CDR2 YYEEEE. The CDR3 is 20 residues long. J gave up 1 base and V 0 bases, and 16 bases lay outside the gene matches. The CDR3, as DNA: TGTGCCAGCAGCTTGGCCGGTGGACAGGTGATGTCGGGGGCCAAAAACATTCAGTACTTC. Translation gives CASSLAGGQVMSGAKNIQYF.

This chain joins TRBV7-2 and TRBJ2-7, with TRBD2 matching 9 bases. The germline CDR1 and CDR2 sequences are SGHTA and FQGNSA. V gave up 4 bases and J gave up 3 bases; unmatched junction bases: 4. The CDR3 loop spans 14 amino acids. DNA of the CDR3: TGTGCCAGCAGCTCCGGCGGGGGGGACTACGAGCAGTACTTC. Protein sequence: CASSSGGGDYEQYF.

The chain is built from TRBV4-3 and TRBJ1-2, with D uncertain. CDR1 LGHNA and CDR2 YSLEER come from the germline V gene. The V end lost 4 bases, the J end lost 7 bases, and 13 bases lay between the germline ends. The CDR3 runs 13 residues. The CDR3 DNA follows: TGCGCCAGCAGCCCGACCGTTGCTGGTGGCTACACCTTC. It specifies CASSPTVAGGYTF.